This note documents a single TCR beta chain sequence. The entry originates in a study of blood T cell repertoires in COVID-19. Study details: Italy, Spain and the United States were the sources of the convalescent and acute COVID-19 samples.

Germline loops: CDR1 SGHTS, CDR2 YDEGEE. Trimming left V 7 bases short and J 3 bases short, with 17 bases between. The CDR3 consists of 15 residues. Only in-frame clones appear in the TCRdb table, and some are missing; sequencing was by immunoSEQ multiplex PCR. In the table there are about 300,000 clones, about 91% of which are singletons. This sequence originates from a woman in her twenties or thirties who had recovered from COVID-19. Material for sequencing was peripheral blood. The V and J genes are TRBV5-8 and TRBJ2-1, with D unresolved. The CDR3 coding sequence is TGTGCCAGCGAGGATAGTAGTATTGTCTACAATGAGCAGTTCTTC. This sequence encodes CASEDSSIVYNEQFF.